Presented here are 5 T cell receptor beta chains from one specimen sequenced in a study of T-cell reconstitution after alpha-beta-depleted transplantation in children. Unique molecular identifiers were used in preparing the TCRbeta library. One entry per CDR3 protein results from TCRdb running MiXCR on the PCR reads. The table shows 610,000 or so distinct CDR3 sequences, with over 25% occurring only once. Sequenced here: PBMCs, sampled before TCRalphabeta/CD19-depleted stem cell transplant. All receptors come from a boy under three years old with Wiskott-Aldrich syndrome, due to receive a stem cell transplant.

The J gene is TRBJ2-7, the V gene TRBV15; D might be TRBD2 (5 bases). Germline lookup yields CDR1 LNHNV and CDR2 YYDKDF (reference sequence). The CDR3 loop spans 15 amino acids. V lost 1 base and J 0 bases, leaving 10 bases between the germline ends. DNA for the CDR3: TGTGCCACCAGCAGAGGGTCGGGAAGCTCCTACGAGCAGTACTTC. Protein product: CATSRGSGSSYEQYF.

The CDR3 bases are TGCGCCAGCAGCAAGGGCGGGAGTGCTGAAAAACTGTTTTTT. Translated, it gives CASSKGGSAEKLFF. J is TRBJ1-4 and V is TRBV5-1; D remains ambiguous. CDR3 length equals 14 residues. V was clipped by 4 bases and J by 7 bases, with 14 bases between them. Germline V CDR1 and CDR2: SGHRS, YFSETQ.

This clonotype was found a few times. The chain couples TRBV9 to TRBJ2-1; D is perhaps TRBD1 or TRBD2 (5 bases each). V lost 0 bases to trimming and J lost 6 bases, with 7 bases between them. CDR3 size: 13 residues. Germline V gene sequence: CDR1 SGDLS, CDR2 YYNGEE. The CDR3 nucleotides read TGTGCCAGCAGCGTAGCTGGGGGCAATGAGCAGTTCTTC. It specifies CASSVAGGNEQFF.

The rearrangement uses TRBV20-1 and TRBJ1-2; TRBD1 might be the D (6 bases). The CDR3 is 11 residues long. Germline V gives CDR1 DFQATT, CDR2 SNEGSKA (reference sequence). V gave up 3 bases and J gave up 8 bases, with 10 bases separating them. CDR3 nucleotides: TGCAGTGCTAGTGAAGGGGGAGGCTACACCTTC. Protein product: CSASEGGGYTF.

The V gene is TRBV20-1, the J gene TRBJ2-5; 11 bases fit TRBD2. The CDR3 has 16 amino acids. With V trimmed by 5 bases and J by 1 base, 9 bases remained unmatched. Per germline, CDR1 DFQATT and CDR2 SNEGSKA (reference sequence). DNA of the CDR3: TGCAGTGCTTCCCCCGTAGCGGGAGGGGTCCAAGAGACCCAGTACTTC. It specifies CSASPVAGGVQETQYF.